Presented here are 2 T cell receptor beta chains from one specimen sequenced in a study of CD8 T cells in ankylosing spondylitis (dated by TCRdb to about 2017). The library was built by means of 5' RACE. These reads were obtained on an Illumina HiSeq 2500. TCRdb reprocessing: public reads trimmed at Q25 with fastp, clones called with MiXCR, in-frame beta chains kept. Each CDR3 protein gets just one entry, which takes the most common genes and DNA from the rows behind it. The sample table shows under 250,000 distinct CDR3 sequences, and about 26% are seen once. The ten largest account for about 6.9% of the sample. The material sequenced was blood, either unsorted or a sorted T cell fraction (not recorded which). These receptors were taken from a male donor with ankylosing spondylitis or in good health (not recorded which).

This clonotype was found many times. The V and J genes are TRBV18 and TRBJ1-1; 8 nucleotides align to TRBD1. The trim removed 5 bases at V and 1 base at J, leaving 3 bases unmatched. Germline-derived CDR1 and CDR2 are KGHSH and LQKENI. The CDR3 is made up of 14 amino acids. The CDR3 DNA is TGTGCCAGCTCAGCGACAGGGGCGAACACTGAAGCTTTCTTT. Protein: CASSATGANTEAFF. Complete variable domain (other parts from reference TRBV18 and TRBJ1-1): NAGVMQNPRHLVRRRGQEARLRCSPMKGHSHVYWYRQLPEEGLKFMVYLQKENIIDESGMPKERFSAEFPKEGPSILRIQQVVRGDSAAYFCASSATGANTEAFFGQGTRLTVV.

V is TRBV6-6 and J is TRBJ2-1, with D uncertain. The CDR3 consists of 10 residues. Trimming cost V 6 bases and J 9 bases, with 6 bases left between them. Germline-derived CDR1 and CDR2 are MNHNY and SVGAGI (reference sequence). The CDR3 here is CASRLGEQFF. As DNA, the CDR3 is TGTGCCAGCAGACTTGGTGAGCAGTTCTTC.